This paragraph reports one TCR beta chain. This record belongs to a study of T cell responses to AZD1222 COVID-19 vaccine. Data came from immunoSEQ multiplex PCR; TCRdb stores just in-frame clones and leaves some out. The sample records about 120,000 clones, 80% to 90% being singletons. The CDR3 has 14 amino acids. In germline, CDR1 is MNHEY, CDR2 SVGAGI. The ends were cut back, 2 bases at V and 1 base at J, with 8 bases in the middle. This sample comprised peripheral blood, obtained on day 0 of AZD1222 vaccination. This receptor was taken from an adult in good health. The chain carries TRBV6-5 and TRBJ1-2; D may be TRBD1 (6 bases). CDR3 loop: CASSYEGGNYGYTF. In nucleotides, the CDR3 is TGTGCCAGCAGTTACGAAGGGGGTAACTATGGCTACACCTTC.